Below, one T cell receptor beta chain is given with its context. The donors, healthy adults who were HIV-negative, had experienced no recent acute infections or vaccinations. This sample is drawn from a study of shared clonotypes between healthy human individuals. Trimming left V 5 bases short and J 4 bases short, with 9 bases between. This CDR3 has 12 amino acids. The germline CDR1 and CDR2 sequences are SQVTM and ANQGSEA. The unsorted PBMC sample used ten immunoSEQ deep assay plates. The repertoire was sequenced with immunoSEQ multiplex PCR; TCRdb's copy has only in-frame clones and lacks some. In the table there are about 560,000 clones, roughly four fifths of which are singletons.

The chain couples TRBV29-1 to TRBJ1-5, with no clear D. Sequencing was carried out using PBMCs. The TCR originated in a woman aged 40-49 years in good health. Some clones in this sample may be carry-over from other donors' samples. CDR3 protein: CSVSQQNQPQHF. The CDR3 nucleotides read TGCAGCGTTTCACAGCAAAATCAGCCCCAGCATTTT.